This TCR beta chain is from a study of blood T cell repertoires in COVID-19 (dated by TCRdb to about 2020). In terms of the full investigation: Samples covering the acute and convalescent phases of COVID-19 were provided by collaborators in the United States, Italy and Spain. HLA class I and class II types, where available, came from metadata supplied by the sample provider rather than from assay-based typing. Samples came from the ongoing ImmuneRACE study (first 160 participants) plus 1,254 subjects from 6 global collaborators. The dataset comprised deeply sampled blood TCRbeta repertoires from subjects exposed to, actively infected with, or recovered from COVID-19. A freely available public database, intended as a resource for researchers studying the immune response to SARS-CoV-2, is where the repertoires were released. Sample metadata almost always included a de-identified subject ID, COVID-19 status, age in years and sex. The prospective study material was composed of cDNA or gDNA derived from T cells, B-cell-depleted T cells, or PBMCs. General conclusions and limits of the study: Clinical and demographic metadata were provided uncurated, with the amount varying by source and participant.

TCRbeta CDR3 regions were amplified from genomic DNA using the immunoSEQ Assay, a bias-controlled multiplex PCR. The paper's data handling went like this. Within the assay, amplification of reference gene primers was used to estimate how many nucleated cells each sample contained. To quantify the absolute abundance of each unique TCRbeta CDR3 rearrangement, sequence reads were collapsed and filtered. For each sample, productive Simpson clonality was calculated by taking the square root of Simpson's diversity index across productive rearrangements. TCRdb limited this immuneACCESS table to in-frame rearrangements with V and J called. A share of clones is missing; checked studies link under half to unresolved V genes, and the rest is unexplained. V and J calls and clone size are as listed in that table; D and trimming were resolved from the DNA. The sample table holds approximately 200,000 clones, of which roughly 88% were seen once. About 4% of the sample is taken by the ten largest.

Participants in the prospective study were enrolled through a virtual design, were aged roughly 18 to 100 years, and lived in roughly 24 United States geographic areas. In the prospective study, participants were assigned to cohorts based on the clinical history participants reported in a screening survey and a study questionnaire. A participant counted as exposed if, within 2 weeks of entering the study, that participant had been in contact with someone who had a PCR-confirmed or clinician-diagnosed COVID-19 case. In the prospective study, mobile phlebotomists collected whole blood, serum and a nasopharyngeal or oropharyngeal swab from each participant. Additional blood draws and questionnaires over a 2-month period could optionally be provided by prospective study participants. Before DNA extraction, prospective study blood samples were shipped either frozen or at room temperature. As concerns this clone: The specificity of this receptor is unknown. Base qualities are not provided; no much larger clone lies one nucleotide away.

The germline V gene yields MGHDK for CDR1 and SYGVNS for CDR2. The cysteine opens and the phenylalanine closes a CDR3 of 14 amino acids. The only DNA kept is the CDR3, 42 bases in frame from the first base. The germline V and J ends show losses of 6 bases and 6 bases respectively, and no gene match explains 10 bases of the junction. The V and J segments used are TRBV25-1 and TRBJ2-7; 8 bases in the middle match TRBD1. This receptor was identified in a woman in her twenties or thirties who had been exposed to COVID-19. Sequenced material: PBMCs or T cells enriched from blood (not recorded which). The CDR3 region reads CASSPTQGAGEQYF. Here is the DNA: TGTGCCAGCAGCCCAACCCAGGGGGCGGGCGAGCAGTACTTC.